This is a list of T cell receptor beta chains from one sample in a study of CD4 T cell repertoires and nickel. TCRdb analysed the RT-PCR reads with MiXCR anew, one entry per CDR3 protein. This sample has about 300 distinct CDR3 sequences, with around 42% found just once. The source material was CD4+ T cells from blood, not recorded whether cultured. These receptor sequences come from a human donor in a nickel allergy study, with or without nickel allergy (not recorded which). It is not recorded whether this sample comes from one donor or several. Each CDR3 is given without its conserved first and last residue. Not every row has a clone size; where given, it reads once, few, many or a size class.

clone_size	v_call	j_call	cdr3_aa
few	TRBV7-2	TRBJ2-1	ASSPGTGLNEQF
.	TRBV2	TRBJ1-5	ASSEFREDQPQH
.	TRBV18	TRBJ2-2	ASWGQSNTGELF
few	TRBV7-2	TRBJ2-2	ASSSQGLQELF
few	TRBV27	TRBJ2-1	ASSPDYHNEQF
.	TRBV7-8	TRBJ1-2	ASSPGQERNYGYT
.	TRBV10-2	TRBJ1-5	ASSESGHRNQPQH
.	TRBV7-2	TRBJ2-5	ASSPNQDTLRETQY
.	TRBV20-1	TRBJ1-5	SARGHTGNQPQH
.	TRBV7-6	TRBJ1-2	ASSLGADGTGGEVAYGYT